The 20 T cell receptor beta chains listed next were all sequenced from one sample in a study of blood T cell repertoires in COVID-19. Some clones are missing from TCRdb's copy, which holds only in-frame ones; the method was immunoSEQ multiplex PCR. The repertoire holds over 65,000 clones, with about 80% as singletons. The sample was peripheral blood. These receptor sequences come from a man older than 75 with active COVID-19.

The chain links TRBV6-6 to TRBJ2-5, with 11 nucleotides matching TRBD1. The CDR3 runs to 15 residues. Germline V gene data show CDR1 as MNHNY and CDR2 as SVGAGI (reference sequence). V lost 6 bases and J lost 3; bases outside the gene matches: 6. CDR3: CASRGGQGEKETQYF. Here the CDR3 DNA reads TGTGCCAGCAGAGGGGGACAGGGGGAAAAAGAGACCCAGTACTTC.

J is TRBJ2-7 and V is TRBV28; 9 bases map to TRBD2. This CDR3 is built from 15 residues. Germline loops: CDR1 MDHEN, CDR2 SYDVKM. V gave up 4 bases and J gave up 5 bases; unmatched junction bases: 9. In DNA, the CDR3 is TGTGCCAGCAGTTCCCAGGGACTAGCAAGGAACGAGCAGTACTTC. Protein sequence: CASSSQGLARNEQYF.

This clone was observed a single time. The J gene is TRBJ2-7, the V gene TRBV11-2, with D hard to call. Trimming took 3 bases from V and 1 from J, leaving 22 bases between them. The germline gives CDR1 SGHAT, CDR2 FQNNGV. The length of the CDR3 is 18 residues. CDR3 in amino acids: CASSFGEPGPRGSYEQYF. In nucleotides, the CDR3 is TGTGCCAGCAGCTTTGGCGAGCCCGGCCCCCGAGGATCCTACGAGCAGTACTTC.

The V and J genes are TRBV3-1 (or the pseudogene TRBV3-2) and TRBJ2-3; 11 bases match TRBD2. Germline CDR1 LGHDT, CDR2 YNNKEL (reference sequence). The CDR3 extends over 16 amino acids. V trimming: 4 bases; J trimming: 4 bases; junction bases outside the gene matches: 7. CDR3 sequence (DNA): TGTGCCAGCAGCCCACCCCGGGGACTAGCGGCAGATACGCAGTATTTT. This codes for CASSPPRGLAADTQYF.

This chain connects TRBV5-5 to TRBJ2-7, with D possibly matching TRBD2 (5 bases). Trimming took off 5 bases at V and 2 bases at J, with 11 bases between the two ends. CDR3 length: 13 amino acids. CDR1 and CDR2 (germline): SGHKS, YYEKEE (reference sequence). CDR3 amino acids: CASSVATTYEQYF. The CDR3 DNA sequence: TGTGCCAGCAGTGTAGCGACCACCTACGAGCAGTACTTC.

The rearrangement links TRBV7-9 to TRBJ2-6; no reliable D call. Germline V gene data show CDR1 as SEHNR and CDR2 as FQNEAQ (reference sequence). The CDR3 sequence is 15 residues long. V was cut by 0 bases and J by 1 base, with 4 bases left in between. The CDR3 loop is CASSLARSGANVLTF. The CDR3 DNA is TGTGCCAGCAGCTTAGCGCGGTCTGGGGCCAACGTCCTGACTTTC.

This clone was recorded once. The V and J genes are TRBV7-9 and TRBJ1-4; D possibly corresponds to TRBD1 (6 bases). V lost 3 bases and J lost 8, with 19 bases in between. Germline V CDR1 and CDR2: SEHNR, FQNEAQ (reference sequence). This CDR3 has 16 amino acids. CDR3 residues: CASSFSLQGGWEKLFF. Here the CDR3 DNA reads TGTGCCAGCAGCTTCTCGTTACAGGGAGGGTGGGAAAAACTGTTTTTT.

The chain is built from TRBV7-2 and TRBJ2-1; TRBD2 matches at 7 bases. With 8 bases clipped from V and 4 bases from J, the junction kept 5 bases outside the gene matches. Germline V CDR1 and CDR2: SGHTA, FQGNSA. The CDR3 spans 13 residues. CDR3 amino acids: CASRGGGYNEQFF. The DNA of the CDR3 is TGTGCCAGCCGTGGGGGGGGGTACAATGAGCAGTTCTTC.

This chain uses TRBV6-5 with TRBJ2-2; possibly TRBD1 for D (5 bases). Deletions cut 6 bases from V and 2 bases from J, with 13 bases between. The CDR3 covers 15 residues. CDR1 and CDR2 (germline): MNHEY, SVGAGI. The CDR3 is CASRPDSRNTGELFF. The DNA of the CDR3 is TGTGCCAGCAGGCCCGACAGCCGCAACACCGGGGAGCTGTTTTTT.

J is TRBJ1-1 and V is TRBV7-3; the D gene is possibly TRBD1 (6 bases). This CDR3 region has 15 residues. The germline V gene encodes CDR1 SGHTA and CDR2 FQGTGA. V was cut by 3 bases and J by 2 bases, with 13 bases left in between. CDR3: CASSLGAGTNTEAFF. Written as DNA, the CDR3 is TGTGCCAGCAGCTTGGGGGCTGGCACCAACACTGAAGCTTTCTTT.

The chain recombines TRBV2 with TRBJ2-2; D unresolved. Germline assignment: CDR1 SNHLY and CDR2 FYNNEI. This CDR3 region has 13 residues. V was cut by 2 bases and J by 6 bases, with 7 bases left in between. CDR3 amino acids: CASSESAAGELFF. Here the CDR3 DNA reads TGTGCCAGCAGTGAATCGGCGGCCGGGGAGCTGTTTTTT.

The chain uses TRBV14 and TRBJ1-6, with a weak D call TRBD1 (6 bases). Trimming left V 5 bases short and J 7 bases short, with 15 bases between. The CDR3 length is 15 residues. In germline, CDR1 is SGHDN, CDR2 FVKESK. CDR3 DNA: TGTGCCAGCAGCTACGGTGGGGGCGCGAATTCACCCCTCCACTTT. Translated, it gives CASSYGGGANSPLHF.

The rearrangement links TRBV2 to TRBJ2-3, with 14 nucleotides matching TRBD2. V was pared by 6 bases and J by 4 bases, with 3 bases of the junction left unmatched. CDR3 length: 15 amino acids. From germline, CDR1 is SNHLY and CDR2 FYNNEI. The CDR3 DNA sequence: TGTGCCAGCAGAATGACTAGCGGGGGGGCAGATACGCAGTATTTT. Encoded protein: CASRMTSGGADTQYF.

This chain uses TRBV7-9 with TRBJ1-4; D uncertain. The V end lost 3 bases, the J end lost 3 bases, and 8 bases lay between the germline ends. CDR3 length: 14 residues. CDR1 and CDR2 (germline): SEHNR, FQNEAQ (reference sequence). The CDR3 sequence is CASSFRSSNEKLFF. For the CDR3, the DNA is TGTGCCAGCAGCTTCCGGTCTTCTAATGAAAAACTGTTTTTT.

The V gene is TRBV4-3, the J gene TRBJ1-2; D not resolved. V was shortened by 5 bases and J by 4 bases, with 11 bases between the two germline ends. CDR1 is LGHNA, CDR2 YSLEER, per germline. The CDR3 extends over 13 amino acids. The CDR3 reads CASSESRGYGYTF. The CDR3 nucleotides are TGCGCCAGCAGCGAATCAAGAGGCTATGGCTACACCTTC.

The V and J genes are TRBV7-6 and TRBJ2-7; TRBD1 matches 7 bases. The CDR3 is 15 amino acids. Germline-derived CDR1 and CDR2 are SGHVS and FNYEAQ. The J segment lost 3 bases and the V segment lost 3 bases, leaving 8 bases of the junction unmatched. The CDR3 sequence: CASSFQTGSYYEQYF. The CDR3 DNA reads TGTGCCAGCAGCTTTCAGACAGGGTCATACTACGAGCAGTACTTC.

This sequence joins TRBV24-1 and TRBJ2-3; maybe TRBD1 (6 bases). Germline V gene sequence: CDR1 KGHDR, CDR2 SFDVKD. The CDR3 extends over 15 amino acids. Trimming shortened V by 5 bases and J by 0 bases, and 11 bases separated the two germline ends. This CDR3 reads CATSVSQGSTDTQYF. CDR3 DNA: TGTGCCACCAGTGTGAGTCAGGGGAGCACAGATACGCAGTATTTT.

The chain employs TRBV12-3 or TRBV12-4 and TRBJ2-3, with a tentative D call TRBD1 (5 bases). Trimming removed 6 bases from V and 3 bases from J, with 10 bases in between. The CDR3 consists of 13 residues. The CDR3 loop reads CASRSRTTDTQYF. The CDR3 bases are TGTGCCAGCAGAAGCCGGACAACAGATACGCAGTATTTT.

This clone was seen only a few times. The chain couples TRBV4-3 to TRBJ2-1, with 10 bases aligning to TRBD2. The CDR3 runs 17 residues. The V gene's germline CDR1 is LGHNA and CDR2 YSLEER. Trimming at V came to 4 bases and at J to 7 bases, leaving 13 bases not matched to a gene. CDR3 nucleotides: TGCGCCAGCAGCCGCGACTGGAGCGGGGGGGCAAGGAATGAGCAGTTCTTC. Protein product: CASSRDWSGGARNEQFF.

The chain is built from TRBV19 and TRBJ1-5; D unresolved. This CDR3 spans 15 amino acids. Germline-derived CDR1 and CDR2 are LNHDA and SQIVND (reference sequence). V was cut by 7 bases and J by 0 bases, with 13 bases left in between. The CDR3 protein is CASTENINSNQPQHF. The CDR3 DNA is TGTGCCAGTACGGAGAACATTAATAGCAATCAGCCCCAGCATTTT.